This T cell receptor (beta chain) was profiled in a study of blood T cell repertoires in COVID-19. In the study overall: The analysed material was cDNA or gDNA that came from T cells, B-cell-depleted T cells, or PBMCs.

The CDR3 consists of 13 residues. Trimming took off 8 bases at V and 0 bases at J, with 11 bases between the two ends. Germline V gives CDR1 MDHEN, CDR2 SYDVKM. Source study methods: Estimated nucleated cell counts came from reference gene primer amplification. This table comes from immunoSEQ multiplex PCR, and its TCRdb copy is limited to in-frame clones, with some not included. V, J and clone size are taken as reported in that table, and D and trimming were inferred from the DNA itself. The sample has some 370,000 clones; nearly 90% are singletons. J is TRBJ2-7 and V is TRBV28; tentative D call: TRBD1 (5 bases). The sequenced sample consisted of peripheral blood. The clonotype comes from a man aged 18 to 30 with active or convalescent COVID-19. This CDR3 is CASGPGSSYEQYF. The DNA of the CDR3 is TGTGCCAGCGGGCCAGGGTCCTCCTACGAGCAGTACTTC.